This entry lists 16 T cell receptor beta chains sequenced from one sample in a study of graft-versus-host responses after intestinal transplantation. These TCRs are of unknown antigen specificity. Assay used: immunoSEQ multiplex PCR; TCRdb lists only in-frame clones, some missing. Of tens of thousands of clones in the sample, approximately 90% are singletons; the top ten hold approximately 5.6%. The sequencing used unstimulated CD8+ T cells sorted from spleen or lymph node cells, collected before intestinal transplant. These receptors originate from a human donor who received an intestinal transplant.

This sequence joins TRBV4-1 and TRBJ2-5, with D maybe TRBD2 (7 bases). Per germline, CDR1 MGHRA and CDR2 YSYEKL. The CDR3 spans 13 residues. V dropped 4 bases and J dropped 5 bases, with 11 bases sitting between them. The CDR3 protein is CASSPGGLETQYF. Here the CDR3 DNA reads TGCGCCAGCAGCCCGGGGGGCCTCGAGACCCAGTACTTC.

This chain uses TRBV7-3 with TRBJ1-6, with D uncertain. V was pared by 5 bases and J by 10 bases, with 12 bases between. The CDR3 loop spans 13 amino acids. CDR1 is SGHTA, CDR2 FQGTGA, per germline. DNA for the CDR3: TGTGCCAGCAGCCTCCAGGAGGAGTCACCCCTCCACTTT. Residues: CASSLQEESPLHF.

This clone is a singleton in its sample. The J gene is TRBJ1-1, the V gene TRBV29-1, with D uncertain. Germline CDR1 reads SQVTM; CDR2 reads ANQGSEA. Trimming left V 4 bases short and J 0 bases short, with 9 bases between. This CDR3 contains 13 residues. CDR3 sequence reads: CSVALPLNTEAFF. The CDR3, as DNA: TGCAGCGTTGCGCTCCCTTTGAACACTGAAGCTTTCTTT.

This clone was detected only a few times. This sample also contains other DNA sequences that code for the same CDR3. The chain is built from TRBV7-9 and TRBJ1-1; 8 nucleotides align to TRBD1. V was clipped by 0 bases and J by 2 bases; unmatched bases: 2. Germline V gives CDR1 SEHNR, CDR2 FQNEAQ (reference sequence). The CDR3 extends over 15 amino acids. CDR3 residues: CASSLAGQGNTEAFF. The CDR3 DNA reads TGTGCCAGCAGCTTAGCTGGACAGGGAAACACTGAAGCTTTCTTT.

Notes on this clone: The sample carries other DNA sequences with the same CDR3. The CDR3 sequence is CASSVGGSTEAFF. In DNA, the CDR3 is TGTGCCAGCAGCGTAGGGGGGTCCACTGAAGCTTTCTTT. The V gene is TRBV9, the J gene TRBJ1-1; D perhaps matches TRBD1 (5 bases). Between the trimmed V and J ends, which lost 0 bases and 4 bases, there was a span of 7 bases. The CDR3 totals 13 residues. CDR1 and CDR2 from the germline V gene are SGDLS and YYNGEE.

The CDR3 nucleotides are TGTGCCAGCAGCGGAACGCTAGAATTCTACGAGCAGTACTTC. Translation: CASSGTLEFYEQYF. This chain links TRBV6-1 with TRBJ2-7; no clear D. The CDR3 has 14 residues. Trimming removed 6 bases at V and 3 bases at J, with 15 bases between. Germline V gives CDR1 MNHNS, CDR2 SASEGT.

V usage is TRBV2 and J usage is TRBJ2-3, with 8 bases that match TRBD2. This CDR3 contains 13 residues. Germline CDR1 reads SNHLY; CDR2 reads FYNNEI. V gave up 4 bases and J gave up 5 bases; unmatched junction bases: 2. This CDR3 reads CASSALAEDTQYF. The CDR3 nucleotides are TGTGCCAGCAGTGCACTAGCGGAAGATACGCAGTATTTT.

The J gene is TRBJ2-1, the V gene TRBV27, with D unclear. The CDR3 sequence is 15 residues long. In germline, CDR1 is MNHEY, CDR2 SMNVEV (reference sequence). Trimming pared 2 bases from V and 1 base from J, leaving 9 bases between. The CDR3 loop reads CASSLRYRSYNEQFF. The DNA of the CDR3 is TGTGCCAGCAGTTTACGGTACAGATCCTACAATGAGCAGTTCTTC.

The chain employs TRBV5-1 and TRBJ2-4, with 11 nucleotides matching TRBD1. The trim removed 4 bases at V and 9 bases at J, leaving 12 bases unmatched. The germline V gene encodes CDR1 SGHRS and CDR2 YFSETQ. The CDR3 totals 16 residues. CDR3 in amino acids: CASSGQDRGLPPIQYF. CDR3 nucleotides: TGCGCCAGCAGCGGCCAGGACAGGGGGCTGCCCCCCATTCAGTACTTC.

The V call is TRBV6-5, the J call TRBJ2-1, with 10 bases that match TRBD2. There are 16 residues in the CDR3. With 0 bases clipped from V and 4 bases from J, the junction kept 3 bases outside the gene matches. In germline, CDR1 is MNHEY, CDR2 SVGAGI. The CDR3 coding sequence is TGTGCCAGCAGTTACTCGCTAGCGGGAGTTTACAATGAGCAGTTCTTC. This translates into CASSYSLAGVYNEQFF.

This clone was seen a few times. CDR3 sequence: CASRSALHKSYEQYF. The CDR3 DNA reads TGTGCCAGCAGGAGCGCCCTACATAAATCCTACGAGCAGTACTTC. The chain is built from TRBV6-5 and TRBJ2-7, with D unresolved. The CDR3 extends over 15 amino acids. Germline values: CDR1 MNHEY, CDR2 SVGAGI. Trimming removed 6 bases at V and 1 base at J, with 16 bases between.

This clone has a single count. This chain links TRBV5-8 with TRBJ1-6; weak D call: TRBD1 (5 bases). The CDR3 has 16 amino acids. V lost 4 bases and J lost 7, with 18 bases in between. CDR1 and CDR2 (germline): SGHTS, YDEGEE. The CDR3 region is CASSQDGRRANSPLHF. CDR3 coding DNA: TGTGCCAGCAGCCAAGATGGTCGCAGGGCGAATTCACCCCTCCACTTT.

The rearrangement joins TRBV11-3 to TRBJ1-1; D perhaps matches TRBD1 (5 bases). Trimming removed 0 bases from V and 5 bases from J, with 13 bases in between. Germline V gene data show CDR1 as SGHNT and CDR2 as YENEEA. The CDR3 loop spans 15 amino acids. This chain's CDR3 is CASSLEWGKRTEAFF. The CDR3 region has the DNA TGTGCCAGCAGCTTAGAGTGGGGGAAAAGGACTGAAGCTTTCTTT. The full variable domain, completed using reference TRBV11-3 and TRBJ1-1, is EAGVVQSPRYKIIEKKQPVAFWCNPISGHNTLYWYLQNLGQGPELLIRYENEEAVDDSQLPKDRFSAERLKGVDSTLKIQPAELGDSAVYLCASSLEWGKRTEAFFGQGTRLTVV.

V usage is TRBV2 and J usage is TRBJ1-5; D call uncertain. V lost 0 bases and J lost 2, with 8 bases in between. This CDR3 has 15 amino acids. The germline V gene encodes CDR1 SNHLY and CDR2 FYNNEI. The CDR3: CASSEAWNGNQPQHF. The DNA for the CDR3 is TGTGCCAGCAGTGAAGCGTGGAACGGCAATCAGCCCCAGCATTTT.

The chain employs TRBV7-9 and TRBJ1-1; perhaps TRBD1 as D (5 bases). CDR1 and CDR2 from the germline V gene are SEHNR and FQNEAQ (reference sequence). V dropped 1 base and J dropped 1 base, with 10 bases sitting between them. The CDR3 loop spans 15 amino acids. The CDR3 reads CASSLESQGNTEAFF. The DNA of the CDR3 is TGTGCCAGCAGCTTAGAGAGTCAGGGGAACACTGAAGCTTTCTTT.

CDR3 bases: TGTGCCAGCAGCTTAGACAGGGAGGGTGGCTACACCTTC. Its translation: CASSLDREGGYTF. The chain recombines TRBV13 with TRBJ1-2; perhaps TRBD1 as D (6 bases). The germline V and J ends were trimmed by 1 base and 7 bases, with 10 bases remaining between them. Per the germline V gene, CDR1 is PRHDT and CDR2 is FYEKMQ (reference sequence). The CDR3 is 13 amino acids.